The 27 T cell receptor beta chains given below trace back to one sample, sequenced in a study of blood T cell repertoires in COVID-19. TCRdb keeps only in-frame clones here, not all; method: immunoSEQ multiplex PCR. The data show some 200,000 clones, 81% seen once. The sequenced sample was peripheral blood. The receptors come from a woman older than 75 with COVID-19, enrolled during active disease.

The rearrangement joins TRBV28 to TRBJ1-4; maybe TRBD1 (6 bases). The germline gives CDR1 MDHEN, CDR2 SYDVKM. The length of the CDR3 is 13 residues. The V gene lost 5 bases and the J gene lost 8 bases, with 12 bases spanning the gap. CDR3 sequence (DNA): TGTGCCAGCAGTCGGACAGACCAAGAAAAACTGTTTTTT. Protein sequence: CASSRTDQEKLFF. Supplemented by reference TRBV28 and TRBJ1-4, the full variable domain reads DVKVTQSSRYLVKRTGEKVFLECVQDMDHENMFWYRQDPGLGLRLIYFSYDVKMKEKGDIPEGYSVSREKKERFSLILESASTNQTSMYLCASSRTDQEKLFFGSGTQLSVL.

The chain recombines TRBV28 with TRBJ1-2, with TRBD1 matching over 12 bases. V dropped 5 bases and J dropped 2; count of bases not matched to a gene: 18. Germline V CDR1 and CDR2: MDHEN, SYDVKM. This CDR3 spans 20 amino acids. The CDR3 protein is CASSAGTGGLFPGVNYGYTF. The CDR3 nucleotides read TGTGCCAGCAGTGCCGGGACAGGGGGCCTTTTTCCGGGGGTGAACTATGGCTACACCTTC.

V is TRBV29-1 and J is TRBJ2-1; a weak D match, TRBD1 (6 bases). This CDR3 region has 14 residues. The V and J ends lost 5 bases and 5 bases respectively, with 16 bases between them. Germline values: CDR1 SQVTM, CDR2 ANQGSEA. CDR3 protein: CSVSGTTPDNEQFF. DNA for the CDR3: TGCAGCGTTTCCGGGACAACACCCGACAATGAGCAGTTCTTC.

CDR3 DNA: TGTGCCAGCTCGGCCTCTCGGGGGATAGATACGCAGTATTTT. This sequence encodes CASSASRGIDTQYF. The rearrangement uses TRBV18 and TRBJ2-3, with D possibly matching TRBD2 (6 bases). Germline loops: CDR1 KGHSH, CDR2 LQKENI. The CDR3 length is 14 residues. V was pared by 6 bases and J by 5 bases, with 15 bases between.

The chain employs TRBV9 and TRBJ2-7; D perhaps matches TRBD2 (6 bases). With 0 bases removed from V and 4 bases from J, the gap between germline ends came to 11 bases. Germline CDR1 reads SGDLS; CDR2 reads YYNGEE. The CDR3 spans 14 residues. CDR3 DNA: TGTGCCAGCAGCGTAGGAGGACTAACGTACGAGCAGTACTTC. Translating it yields CASSVGGLTYEQYF. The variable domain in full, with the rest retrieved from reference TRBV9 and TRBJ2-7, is DSGVTQTPKHLITATGQRVTLRCSPRSGDLSVYWYQQSLDQGLQFLIQYYNGEERAKGNILERFSAQQFPDLHSELNLSSLELGDSALYFCASSVGGLTYEQYFGPGTRLTVT.

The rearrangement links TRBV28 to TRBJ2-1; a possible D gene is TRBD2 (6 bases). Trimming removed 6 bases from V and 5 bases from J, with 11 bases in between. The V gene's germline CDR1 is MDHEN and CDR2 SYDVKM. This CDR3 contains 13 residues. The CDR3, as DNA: TGTGCCAGCAGCCACGCGGGGAACAATGAGCAGTTCTTC. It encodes CASSHAGNNEQFF. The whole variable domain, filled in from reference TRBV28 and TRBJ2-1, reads DVKVTQSSRYLVKRTGEKVFLECVQDMDHENMFWYRQDPGLGLRLIYFSYDVKMKEKGDIPEGYSVSREKKERFSLILESASTNQTSMYLCASSHAGNNEQFFGPGTRLTVL.

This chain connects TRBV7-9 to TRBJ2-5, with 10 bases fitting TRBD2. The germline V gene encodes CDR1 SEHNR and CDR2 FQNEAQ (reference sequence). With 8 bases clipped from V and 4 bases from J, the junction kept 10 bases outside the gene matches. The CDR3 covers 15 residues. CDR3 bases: TGTGCCAGCGGATTGGAGCGGGGGGGCCCAGAGACCCAGTACTTC. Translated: CASGLERGGPETQYF.

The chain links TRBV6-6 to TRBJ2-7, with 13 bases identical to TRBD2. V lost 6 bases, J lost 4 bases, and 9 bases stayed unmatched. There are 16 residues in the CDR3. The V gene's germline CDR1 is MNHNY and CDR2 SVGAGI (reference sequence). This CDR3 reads CASRKGTSGIAYEQYF. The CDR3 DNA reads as TGTGCCAGCAGAAAAGGGACTAGCGGGATCGCGTACGAGCAGTACTTC.

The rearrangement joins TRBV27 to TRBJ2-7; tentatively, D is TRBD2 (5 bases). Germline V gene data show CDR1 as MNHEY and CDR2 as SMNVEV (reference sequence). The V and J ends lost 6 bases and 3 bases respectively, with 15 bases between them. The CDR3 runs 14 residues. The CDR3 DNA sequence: TGTGCCAGCAGGTCGCAGACTAACCTCTACGAGCAGTACTTC. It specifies CASRSQTNLYEQYF.

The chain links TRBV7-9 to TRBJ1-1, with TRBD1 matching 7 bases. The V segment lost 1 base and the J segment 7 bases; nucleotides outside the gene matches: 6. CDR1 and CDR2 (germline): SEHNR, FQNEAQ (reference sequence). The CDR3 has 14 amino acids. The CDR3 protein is CASSLEGASNEAFF. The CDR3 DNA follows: TGTGCCAGCAGCTTAGAGGGGGCGTCTAATGAAGCTTTCTTT. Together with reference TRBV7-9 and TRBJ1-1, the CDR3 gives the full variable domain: DTGVSQNPRHKITKRGQNVTFRCDPISEHNRLYWYRQTLGQGPEFLTYFQNEAQLEKSRLLSDRFSAERPKGSFSTLEIQRTEQGDSAMYLCASSLEGASNEAFFGQGTRLTVV.

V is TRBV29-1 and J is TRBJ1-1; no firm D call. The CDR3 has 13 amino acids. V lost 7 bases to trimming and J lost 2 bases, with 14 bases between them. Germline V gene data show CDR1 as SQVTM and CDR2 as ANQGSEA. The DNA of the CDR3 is TGCAGCGGGCTGACTAAACTTAACACTGAAGCTTTCTTT. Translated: CSGLTKLNTEAFF.

CDR3 bases: TGTGCCAGCAGTTTATGGACAATGAACACTGAAGCTTTCTTT. As protein: CASSLWTMNTEAFF. This chain joins TRBV28 and TRBJ1-1; D is undetermined. Germline assignment: CDR1 MDHEN and CDR2 SYDVKM. The V end lost 0 bases, the J end lost 0 bases, and 5 bases lay between the germline ends. The CDR3 extends over 14 amino acids.

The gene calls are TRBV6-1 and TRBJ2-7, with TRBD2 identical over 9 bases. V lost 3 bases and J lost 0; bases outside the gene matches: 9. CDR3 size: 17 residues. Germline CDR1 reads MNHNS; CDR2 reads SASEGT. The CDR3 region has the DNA TGTGCCAGCAGTGAGGGGTCTGGCGGGGGGGCCTCCTACGAGCAGTACTTC. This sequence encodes CASSEGSGGGASYEQYF.

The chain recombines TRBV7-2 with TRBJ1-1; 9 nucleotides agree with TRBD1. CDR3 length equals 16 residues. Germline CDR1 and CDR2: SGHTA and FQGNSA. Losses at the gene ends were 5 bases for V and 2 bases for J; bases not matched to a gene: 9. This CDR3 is CASSLTGDRDNTEAFF. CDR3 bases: TGTGCCAGCAGCCTAACGGGGGACAGGGACAACACTGAAGCTTTCTTT.

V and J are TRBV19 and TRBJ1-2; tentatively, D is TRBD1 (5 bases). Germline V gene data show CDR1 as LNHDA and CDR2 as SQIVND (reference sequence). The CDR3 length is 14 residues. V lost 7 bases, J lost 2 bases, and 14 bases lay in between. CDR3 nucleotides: TGTGCCAGTACCGCCCTTGGGGGGAACTATGGCTACACCTTC. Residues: CASTALGGNYGYTF.

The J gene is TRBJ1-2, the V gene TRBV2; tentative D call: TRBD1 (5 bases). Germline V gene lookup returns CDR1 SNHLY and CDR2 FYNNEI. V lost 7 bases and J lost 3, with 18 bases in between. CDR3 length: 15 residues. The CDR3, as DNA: TGTGCCAGCAAACGACAAGGGGATTCATACTATGGCTACACCTTC. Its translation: CASKRQGDSYYGYTF.

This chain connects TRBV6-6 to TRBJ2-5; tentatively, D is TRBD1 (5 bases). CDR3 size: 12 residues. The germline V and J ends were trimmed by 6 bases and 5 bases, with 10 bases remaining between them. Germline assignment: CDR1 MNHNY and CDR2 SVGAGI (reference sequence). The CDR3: CASSQGRETQYF. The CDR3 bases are TGTGCCAGCAGCCAGGGTCGTGAGACCCAGTACTTC.

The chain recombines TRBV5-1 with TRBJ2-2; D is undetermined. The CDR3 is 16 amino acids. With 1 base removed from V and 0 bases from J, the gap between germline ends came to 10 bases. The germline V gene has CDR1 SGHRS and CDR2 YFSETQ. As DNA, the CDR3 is TGCGCCAGCAGCTTGAACCGGTTCGCGAACACCGGGGAGCTGTTTTTT. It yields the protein CASSLNRFANTGELFF.

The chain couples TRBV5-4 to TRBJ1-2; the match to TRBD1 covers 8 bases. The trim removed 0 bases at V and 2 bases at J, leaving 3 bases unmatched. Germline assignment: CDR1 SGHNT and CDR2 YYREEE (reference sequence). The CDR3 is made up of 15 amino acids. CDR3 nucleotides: TGTGCCAGCAGCTTGGATGGGACAGGCAACTATGGCTACACCTTC. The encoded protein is CASSLDGTGNYGYTF. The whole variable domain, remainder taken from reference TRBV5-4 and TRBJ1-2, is ETGVTQSPTHLIKTRGQQVTLRCSSQSGHNTVSWYQQALGQGPQFIFQYYREEENGRGNFPPRFSGLQFPNYSSELNVNALELDDSALYLCASSLDGTGNYGYTFGSGTRLTVV.

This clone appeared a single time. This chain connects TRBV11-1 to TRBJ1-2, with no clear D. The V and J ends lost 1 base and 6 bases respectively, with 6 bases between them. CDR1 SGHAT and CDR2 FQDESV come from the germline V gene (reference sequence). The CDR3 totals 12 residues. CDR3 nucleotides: TGTGCCAGCAGCTTAGAGGGAGATGGCTACACCTTC. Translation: CASSLEGDGYTF.

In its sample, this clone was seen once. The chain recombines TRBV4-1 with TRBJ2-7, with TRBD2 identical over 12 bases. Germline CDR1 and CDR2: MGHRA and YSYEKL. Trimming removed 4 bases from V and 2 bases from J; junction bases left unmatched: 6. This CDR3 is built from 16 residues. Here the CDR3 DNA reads TGCGCCAGCAGCCCCCTGGGACTAGCGGGCCCCTACGAGCAGTACTTC. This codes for CASSPLGLAGPYEQYF.

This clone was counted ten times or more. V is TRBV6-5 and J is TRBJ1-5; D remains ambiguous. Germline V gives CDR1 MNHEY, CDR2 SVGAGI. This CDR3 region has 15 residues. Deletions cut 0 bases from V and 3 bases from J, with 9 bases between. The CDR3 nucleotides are TGTGCCAGCAGTTACTCACATGGTTACAATCAGCCCCAGCATTTT. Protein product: CASSYSHGYNQPQHF.

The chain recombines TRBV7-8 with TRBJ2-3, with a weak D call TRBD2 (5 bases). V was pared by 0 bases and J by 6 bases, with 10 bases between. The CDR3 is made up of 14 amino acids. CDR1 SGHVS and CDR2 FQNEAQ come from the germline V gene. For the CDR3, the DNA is TGTGCCAGCAGCTTAGCCCCCATAGCGGATACGCAGTATTTT. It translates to CASSLAPIADTQYF. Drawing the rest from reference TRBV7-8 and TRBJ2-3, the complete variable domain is GAGVSQSPRYKVAKRGQDVALRCDPISGHVSLFWYQQALGQGPEFLTYFQNEAQLDKSGLPSDRFFAERPEGSVSTLKIQRTQQEDSAVYLCASSLAPIADTQYFGPGTRLTVL.

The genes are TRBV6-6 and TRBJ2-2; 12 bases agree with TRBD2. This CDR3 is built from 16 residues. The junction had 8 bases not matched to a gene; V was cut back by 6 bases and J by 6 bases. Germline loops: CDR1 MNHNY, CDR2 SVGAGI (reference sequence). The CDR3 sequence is CASSLLAGGVAGELFF. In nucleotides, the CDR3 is TGTGCCAGCAGCCTACTAGCGGGAGGAGTCGCCGGGGAGCTGTTTTTT.

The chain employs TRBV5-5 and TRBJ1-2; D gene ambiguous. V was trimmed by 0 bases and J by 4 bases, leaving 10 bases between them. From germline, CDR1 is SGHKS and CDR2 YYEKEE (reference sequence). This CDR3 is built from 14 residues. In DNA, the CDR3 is TGTGCCAGCAGCTTGGGAGCAGGTATCTATGGCTACACCTTC. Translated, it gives CASSLGAGIYGYTF.

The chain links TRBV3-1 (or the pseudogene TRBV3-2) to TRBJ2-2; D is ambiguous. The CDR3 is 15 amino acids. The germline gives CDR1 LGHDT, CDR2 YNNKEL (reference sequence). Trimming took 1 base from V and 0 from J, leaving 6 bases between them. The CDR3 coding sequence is TGTGCCAGCAGCCAAGTCCAGGCGAACACCGGGGAGCTGTTTTTT. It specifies CASSQVQANTGELFF.

The CDR3 protein is CASSLVVSGGQETQYF. The CDR3 bases are TGCGCCAGCAGCTTAGTTGTAAGCGGGGGCCAAGAGACCCAGTACTTC. This chain joins TRBV5-1 and TRBJ2-5; 8 bases are shared with TRBD2. With 2 bases clipped from V and 1 base from J, the junction kept 7 bases outside the gene matches. The CDR3 loop spans 16 amino acids. CDR1 and CDR2 from the germline V gene are SGHRS and YFSETQ.